This is a list of T cell receptor beta chains from one sample in a study of cytomegalovirus exposure and HLA in healthy donors. Generated by immunoSEQ multiplex PCR, the TCRdb table keeps only in-frame clones and is missing some. In the table there are over 150,000 clones, more than 75% of which are singletons. Specimen: PBMCs. The receptors shown here come from a woman in her 40s in good health and CMV-seropositive. Both conserved end residues are part of each CDR3. D genes are given only for firm matches. Size is stated for part of the rows, as once, few or many counts, or as a class when the clone is expanded.

TGTGCCAGTAGTACCACGTTTGCTAGCGGACTCTACAATGAGCAGTTCTTC	CASSTTFASGLYNEQFF	TRBV19	.	TRBJ2-1	TRBD2
TGTGCCAGCAGTTTATCAGGGGGCTATGGCTACACCTTC	CASSLSGGYGYTF	TRBV27	.	TRBJ1-2	.
TGTGCCAGCACCAGACAGTCCTCTGGAAACACCATATATTTT	CASTRQSSGNTIYF	TRBV6-1	.	TRBJ1-3	.
TGCAGCGTTGAGGGGGGAGCAGATACGCAGTATTTT	CSVEGGADTQYF	TRBV29-1	few	TRBJ2-3	.
TGTGCCAGCAGTGCCCCAGGGGCATCCTACAATGAGCAGTTCTTC	CASSAPGASYNEQFF	TRBV6-1	.	TRBJ2-1	.
TGTGCCAGCAGCTTAGTAGATACAGCCGGGGAGCTGTTTTTT	CASSLVDTAGELFF	TRBV7-8	.	TRBJ2-2	.
TGCGCCAGCAGCTTGGAAGGGGAGAACACTGAAGCTTTCTTT	CASSLEGENTEAFF	TRBV5-1	.	TRBJ1-1	.
TGTGCCAGCAGCAGGAGGGATGGGGGAAACACCATATATTTT	CASSRRDGGNTIYF	TRBV6-1	.	TRBJ1-3	.
TGCGCCAGCAGAGGGACTTCGAATCTCCAAGAGACCCAGTACTTC	CASRGTSNLQETQYF	TRBV5-1	.	TRBJ2-5	.
TGTGCCAGCAGTCTGAGAGTATTCGCTGAAGCTTTCTTT	CASSLRVFAEAFF	TRBV2	.	TRBJ1-1	.
TGTGCCAGCAGTTCAGGGCGGGGTGGCTACACCTTC	CASSSGRGGYTF	TRBV6-5	few	TRBJ1-2	.
TGTGCCTGGAGTGCAGGGGACTCTGGAAACACCATATATTTT	CAWSAGDSGNTIYF	TRBV30	.	TRBJ1-3	.
TGTGCCAGCAGCTTACGACTGACAGGGACCTACGAGCAGTACTTC	CASSLRLTGTYEQYF	TRBV13	.	TRBJ2-7	TRBD1
TGTGCCAGCAGGGGGACTAGCCCCTACAATGAGCAGTTCTTC	CASRGTSPYNEQFF	TRBV28	.	TRBJ2-1	TRBD2
TGTGCCAGCAGGGTGATTGGGGGCGTAGATGGCTACACCTTC	CASRVIGGVDGYTF	TRBV6-1	.	TRBJ1-2	.
TGCGCCAGCAGGGAACAGGGAATGAACACTGAAGCTTTCTTT	CASREQGMNTEAFF	TRBV10-2	.	TRBJ1-1	.
TGTGCCAGCAGCTTAAACGAGGGTGAGACCCAGTACTTC	CASSLNEGETQYF	TRBV11-3	.	TRBJ2-5	.
TGTGCCAGCAGCTCTCCCACCGGGGAGCTGTTTTTT	CASSSPTGELFF	TRBV28	.	TRBJ2-2	.
TGTGCCAGCACCAGCTCCTGGGACTATCCCTACGAGCAGTACTTC	CASTSSWDYPYEQYF	TRBV6-1	.	TRBJ2-7	TRBD2
TGTGCCAGCAGTTCCCTAGCGGGAGGTTTAGAGACCCAGTACTTC	CASSSLAGGLETQYF	TRBV27	.	TRBJ2-5	TRBD2
TGCGCCAGCATGACTAGCGGGAGCGCCAATGAGCAGTTCTTC	CASMTSGSANEQFF	TRBV10-2	.	TRBJ2-1	TRBD2
TGTGCCAGCAGCTTCTGGGGGGACACTGAAGCTTTCTTT	CASSFWGDTEAFF	TRBV13	.	TRBJ1-1	.
TGTGCCAGCAGCCCTAGGGCCGGGCGGGGGAACACTGAAGCTTTCTTT	CASSPRAGRGNTEAFF	TRBV7-9	.	TRBJ1-1	.
TGCGCCAGCAGCTTGACCAGGGCTGGCTACGAGCAGTACTTC	CASSLTRAGYEQYF	TRBV5-1	.	TRBJ2-7	.
TGTGCCAGTAGTATACAACAGGGGTACGAGCAGTACTTC	CASSIQQGYEQYF	TRBV19	.	TRBJ2-7	TRBD1
TGTGCCTGGAAGTGGGTAATCCGGGACAACGAGGACACTGAAGCTTTCTTT	CAWKWVIRDNEDTEAFF	TRBV30	.	TRBJ1-1	.
TGTGCCAGCAGCCATTTCGTGGGAGGACCCGAGCAGTACTTC	CASSHFVGGPEQYF	TRBV14	.	TRBJ2-7	.
TGCGCCAGCAGCTTGGTGTCGGGAGGAGGAGAGACCCAGTACTTC	CASSLVSGGGETQYF	TRBV5-1	.	TRBJ2-5	TRBD2
TGTGCCAGCAGGGATCGGGACTTCTCCTACGAGCAGTACTTC	CASRDRDFSYEQYF	TRBV28	.	TRBJ2-7	.
TGTGCCAGCAAGGAAGCGGGAGCCGGAAATGAGCAGTTCTTC	CASKEAGAGNEQFF	TRBV6-1	.	TRBJ2-1	TRBD2
TGCGCCAGCAGCCTTCAGAGGGCCGGGGAGCTGTTTTTT	CASSLQRAGELFF	TRBV5-1	.	TRBJ2-2	.
TGTGCCAGCAGCGTAGTTGCGGGAGGAGGTGAGCAGTACTTC	CASSVVAGGGEQYF	TRBV9	.	TRBJ2-7	TRBD2
TGTGCCAGTAGTATCGACACAAATAGCAATCAGCCCCAGCATTTT	CASSIDTNSNQPQHF	TRBV19	.	TRBJ1-5	.
TGCGCCAGCAGTGCCGCGGGAGGGCGGGATGAGCAGTTCTTC	CASSAAGGRDEQFF	TRBV10-1	.	TRBJ2-1	TRBD2
TGTGCCAGCGGACCCAAGGACAGGGGATGGGAGGGGATGCGTCCCCTCCACTTT	CASGPKDRGWEGMRPLHF	TRBV27	.	TRBJ1-6	TRBD1
TGCGCCAGCGGCTCCGGGTGGGGCTACACCTTC	CASGSGWGYTF	TRBV5-1	.	TRBJ1-2	.
TGCGCCAGCAGCTCCCAGAACATCGGGGGGTACGAGCAGTACTTC	CASSSQNIGGYEQYF	TRBV5-1	.	TRBJ2-7	TRBD2
TGTGCCAGCAGCGTAGTGGCGGACTATGGCTACACCTTC	CASSVVADYGYTF	TRBV9	.	TRBJ1-2	.
TGTGCCAGCAGCCCGACACAAAACACTGAAGCTTTCTTT	CASSPTQNTEAFF	TRBV27	once	TRBJ1-1	.
TGTGCCAGCAGCTGGGGGGGGACCGACTACGAGCAGTACTTC	CASSWGGTDYEQYF	TRBV5-4	.	TRBJ2-7	TRBD2
TGTGCCAGCAGCCGGACTAGCGGGAGCATCTCTAACGAGCAGTACTTC	CASSRTSGSISNEQYF	TRBV5-4	once	TRBJ2-7	TRBD2
TGTGCCAGTAGTGCAGAGCACAGGCCGACGCGGGACTATAGCAATCAGCCCCAGCATTTT	CASSAEHRPTRDYSNQPQHF	TRBV19	.	TRBJ1-5	.
TGCGCCAGCAGGTCAGGGAACTATGGCTACACCTTC	CASRSGNYGYTF	TRBV5-1	.	TRBJ1-2	.
TGTGCCAGCAGTCCGCAGGGGGCGACCGGGAACATTCAGTACTTC	CASSPQGATGNIQYF	TRBV7-8	.	TRBJ2-4	TRBD1
TGTGCCAGCAGTCGACTCAGGGGTGGAAACACCATATATTTT	CASSRLRGGNTIYF	TRBV28	.	TRBJ1-3	.